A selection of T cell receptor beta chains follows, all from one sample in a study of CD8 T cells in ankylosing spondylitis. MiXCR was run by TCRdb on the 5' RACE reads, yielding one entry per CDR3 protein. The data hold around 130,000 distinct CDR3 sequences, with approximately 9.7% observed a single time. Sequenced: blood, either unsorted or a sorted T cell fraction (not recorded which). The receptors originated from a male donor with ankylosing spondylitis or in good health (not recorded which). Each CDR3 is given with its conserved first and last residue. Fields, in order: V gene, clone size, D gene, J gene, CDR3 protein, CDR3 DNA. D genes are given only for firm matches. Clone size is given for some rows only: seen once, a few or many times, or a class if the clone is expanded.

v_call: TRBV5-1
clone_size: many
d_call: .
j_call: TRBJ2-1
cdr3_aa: CASSLAKPTNSEQFF
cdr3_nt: TGCGCCAGCAGCTTGGCCAAACCTACGAACAGTGAGCAGTTCTTC

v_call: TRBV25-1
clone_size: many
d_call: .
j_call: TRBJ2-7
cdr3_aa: CASSGAQEVICEQYF
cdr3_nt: TGTGCCAGCAGTGGGGCCCAAGAGGTTATATGCGAGCAGTACTTC

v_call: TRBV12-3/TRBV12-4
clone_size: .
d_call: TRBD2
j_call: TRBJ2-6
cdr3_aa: CASYLGGYSGANGLTF
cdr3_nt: TGTGCCAGCTATTTGGGGGGGTACTCTGGGGCCAACGGCCTGACTTTC

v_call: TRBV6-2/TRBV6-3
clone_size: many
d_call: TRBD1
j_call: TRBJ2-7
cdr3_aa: CASSSQGQAYEQYF
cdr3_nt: TGTGCCAGCAGTTCCCAAGGACAGGCCTACGAGCAGTACTTC

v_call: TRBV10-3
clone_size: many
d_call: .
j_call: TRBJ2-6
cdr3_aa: CAISEWAGQTSGANVLTF
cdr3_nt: TGTGCCATCAGTGAGTGGGCAGGTCAGACCTCTGGGGCCAACGTCCTGACTTTC

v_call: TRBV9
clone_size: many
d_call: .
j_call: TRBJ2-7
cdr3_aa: CASSVDLLPVNEQYF
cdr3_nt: TGTGCCAGCAGCGTAGATCTACTACCGGTCAACGAGCAGTACTTC

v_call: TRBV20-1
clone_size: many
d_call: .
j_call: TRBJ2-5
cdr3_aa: CSVGGVEETQYF
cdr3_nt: TGCAGTGTTGGGGGAGTGGAGGAGACCCAGTACTTC

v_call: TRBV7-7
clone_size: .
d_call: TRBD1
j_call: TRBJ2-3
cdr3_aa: CASSLGGTGSDTQYF
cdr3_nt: TGTGCTAGCAGCTTAGGCGGGACAGGATCAGATACGCAGTATTTT

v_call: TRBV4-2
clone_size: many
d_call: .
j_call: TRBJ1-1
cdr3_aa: CASSPGLTTNTEAFF
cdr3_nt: TGTGCCAGCAGCCCAGGGTTAACCACTAACACTGAAGCTTTCTTT

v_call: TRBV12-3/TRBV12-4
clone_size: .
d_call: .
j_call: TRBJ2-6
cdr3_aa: CASSLDDSGANGLTF
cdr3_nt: TGTGCCAGCAGTTTAGATGACTCTGGGGCCAACGGCCTGACTTTC

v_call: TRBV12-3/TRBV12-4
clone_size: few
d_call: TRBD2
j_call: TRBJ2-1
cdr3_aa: CASSFFAGGGNEQFF
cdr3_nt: TGTGCCAGCAGTTTTTTCGCGGGAGGGGGGAATGAGCAGTTCTTC

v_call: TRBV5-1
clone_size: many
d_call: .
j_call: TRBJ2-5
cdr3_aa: CASSLEWPGAETQYF
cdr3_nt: TGCGCCAGCAGCTTGGAGTGGCCAGGGGCGGAGACCCAGTACTTC

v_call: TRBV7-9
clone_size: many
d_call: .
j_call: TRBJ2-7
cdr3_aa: CASSTLGYEQYF
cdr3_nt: TGTGCCAGCAGTACGTTGGGTTACGAGCAGTACTTC

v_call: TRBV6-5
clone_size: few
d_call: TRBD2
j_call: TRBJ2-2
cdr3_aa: CASSYSWAGANTGELFF
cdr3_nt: TGTGCCAGCAGTTACTCGTGGGCGGGGGCGAACACCGGGGAGCTGTTTTTT

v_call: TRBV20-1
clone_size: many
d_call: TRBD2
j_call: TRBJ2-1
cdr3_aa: CSAPRPGLVASEQFF
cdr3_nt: TGCAGTGCTCCCCGGCCGGGACTAGTAGCCTCTGAGCAGTTCTTC

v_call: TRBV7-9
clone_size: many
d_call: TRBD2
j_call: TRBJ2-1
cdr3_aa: CASSFSGSREQFF
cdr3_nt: TGTGCCAGCAGCTTTAGCGGGAGTCGTGAGCAGTTCTTC

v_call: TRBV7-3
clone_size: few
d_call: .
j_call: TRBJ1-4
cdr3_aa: CASSPELRDEKLFF
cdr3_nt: TGTGCCAGCAGCCCAGAACTTCGGGACGAAAAACTGTTTTTT

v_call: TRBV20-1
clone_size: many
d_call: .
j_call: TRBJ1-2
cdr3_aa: CSARDLTTDGGYTF
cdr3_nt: TGCAGTGCTAGAGATTTAACCACTGACGGGGGCTACACCTTC

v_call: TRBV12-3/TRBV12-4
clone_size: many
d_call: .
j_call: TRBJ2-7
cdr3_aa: CASSAPHYLRYEQYF
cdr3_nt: TGTGCCAGCAGTGCTCCGCATTACCTGCGCTACGAGCAGTACTTC

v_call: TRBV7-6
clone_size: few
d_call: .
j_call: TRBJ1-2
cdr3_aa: CASSPSLKTLKPYGYTF
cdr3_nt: TGTGCCAGCAGCCCAAGCTTAAAAACACTTAAACCCTATGGCTACACCTTC

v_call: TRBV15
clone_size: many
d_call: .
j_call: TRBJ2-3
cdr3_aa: CATSRLTQGTDTQYF
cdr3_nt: TGTGCCACCAGCAGACTTACTCAGGGCACAGATACGCAGTATTTT

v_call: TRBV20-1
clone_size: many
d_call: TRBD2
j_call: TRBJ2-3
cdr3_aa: CSAGEGPTDTQYF
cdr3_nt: TGCAGTGCCGGGGAGGGTCCCACAGATACGCAGTATTTT

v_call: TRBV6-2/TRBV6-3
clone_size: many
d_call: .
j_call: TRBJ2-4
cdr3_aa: CASSYSKSQIAKNIQYF
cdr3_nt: TGTGCCAGCAGTTACTCCAAGTCTCAGATAGCCAAAAACATTCAGTACTTC

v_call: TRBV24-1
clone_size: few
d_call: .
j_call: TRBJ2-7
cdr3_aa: CATSDPRRLGPHEQYF
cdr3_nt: TGTGCCACCAGTGATCCCCGACGCCTAGGCCCCCACGAGCAGTACTTC

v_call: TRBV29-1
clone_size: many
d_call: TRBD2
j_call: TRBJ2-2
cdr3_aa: CSVVSGRNTGELFF
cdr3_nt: TGCAGCGTAGTGAGCGGGAGGAACACCGGGGAGCTGTTTTTT